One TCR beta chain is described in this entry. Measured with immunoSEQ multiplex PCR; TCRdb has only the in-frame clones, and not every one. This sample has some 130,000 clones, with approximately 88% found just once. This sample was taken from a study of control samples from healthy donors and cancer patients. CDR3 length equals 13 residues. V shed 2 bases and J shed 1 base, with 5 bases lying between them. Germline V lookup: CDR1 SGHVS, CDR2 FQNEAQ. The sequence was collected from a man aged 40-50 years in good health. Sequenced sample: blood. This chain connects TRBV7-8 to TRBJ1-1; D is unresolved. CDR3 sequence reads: CASSLSGNTEAFF. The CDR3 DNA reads TGTGCCAGCAGCTTATCAGGGAACACTGAAGCTTTCTTT.